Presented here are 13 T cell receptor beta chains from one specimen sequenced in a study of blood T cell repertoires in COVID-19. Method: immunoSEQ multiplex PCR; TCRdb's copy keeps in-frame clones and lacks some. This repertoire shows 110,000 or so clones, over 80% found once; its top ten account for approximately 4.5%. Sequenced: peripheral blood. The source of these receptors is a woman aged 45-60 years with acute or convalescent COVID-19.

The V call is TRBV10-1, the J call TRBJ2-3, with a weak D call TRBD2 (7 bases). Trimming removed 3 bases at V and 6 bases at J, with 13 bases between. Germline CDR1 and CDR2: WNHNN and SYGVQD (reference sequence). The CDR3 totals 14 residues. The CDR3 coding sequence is TGCGCCAGCAGTGATCGGGGGGCGAAGGATACGCAGTATTTT. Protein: CASSDRGAKDTQYF.

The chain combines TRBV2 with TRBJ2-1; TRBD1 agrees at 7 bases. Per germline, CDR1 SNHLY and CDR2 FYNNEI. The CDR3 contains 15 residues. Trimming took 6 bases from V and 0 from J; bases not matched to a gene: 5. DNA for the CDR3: TGTGCCAGCAGCTCAGGGGGAATCTCCTACAATGAGCAGTTCTTC. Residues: CASSSGGISYNEQFF. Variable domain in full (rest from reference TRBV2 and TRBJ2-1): EPEVTQTPSHQVTQMGQEVILRCVPISNHLYFYWYRQILGQKVEFLVSFYNNEISEKSEIFDDQFSVERPDGSNFTLKIRSTKLEDSAMYFCASSSGGISYNEQFFGPGTRLTVL.

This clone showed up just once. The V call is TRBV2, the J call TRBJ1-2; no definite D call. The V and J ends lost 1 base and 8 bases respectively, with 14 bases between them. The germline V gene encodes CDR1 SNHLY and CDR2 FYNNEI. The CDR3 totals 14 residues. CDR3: CASSEGEGGYGYTF. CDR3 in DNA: TGTGCCAGCAGTGAAGGAGAGGGAGGCTACGGCTACACCTTC.

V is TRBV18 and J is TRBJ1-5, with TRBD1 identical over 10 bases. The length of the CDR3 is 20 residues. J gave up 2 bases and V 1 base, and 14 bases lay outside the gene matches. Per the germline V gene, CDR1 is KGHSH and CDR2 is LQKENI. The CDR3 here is CASSPRVAGQGKGGNQPQHF. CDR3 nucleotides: TGTGCCAGCTCACCACGTGTAGCGGGACAGGGGAAAGGTGGCAATCAGCCCCAGCATTTT.

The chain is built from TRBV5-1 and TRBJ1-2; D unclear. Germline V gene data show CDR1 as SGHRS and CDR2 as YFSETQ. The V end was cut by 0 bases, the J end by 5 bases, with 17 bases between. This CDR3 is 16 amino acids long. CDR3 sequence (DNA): TGCGCCAGCAGCTTGGCCCTCGCAGGATCCGCTTATGGCTACACCTTC. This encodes CASSLALAGSAYGYTF.

The CDR3 here is CASSSQTGASGNTIYF. CDR3 sequence (DNA): TGTGCCAGCAGCTCCCAGACAGGGGCGTCAGGAAACACCATATATTTT. The rearrangement links TRBV7-2 to TRBJ1-3, with 8 nucleotides matching TRBD1. Germline V CDR1 and CDR2: SGHTA, FQGNSA. Trimming took 4 bases from V and 4 from J; bases not matched to a gene: 9. This CDR3 is built from 16 residues. The whole variable domain, filled in from reference TRBV7-2 and TRBJ1-3, reads GAGVSQSPSNKVTEKGKDVELRCDPISGHTALYWYRQSLGQGLEFLIYFQGNSAPDKSGLPSDRFSAERTGGSVSTLTIQRTQQEDSAVYLCASSSQTGASGNTIYFGEGSWLTVV.

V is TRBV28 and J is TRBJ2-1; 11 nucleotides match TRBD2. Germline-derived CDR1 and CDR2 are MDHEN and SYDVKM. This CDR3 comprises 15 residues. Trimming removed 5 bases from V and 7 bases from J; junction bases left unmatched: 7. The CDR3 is CASSTSSGRLNEQFF. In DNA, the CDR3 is TGTGCCAGCAGTACCTCTAGCGGGAGGCTTAATGAGCAGTTCTTC.

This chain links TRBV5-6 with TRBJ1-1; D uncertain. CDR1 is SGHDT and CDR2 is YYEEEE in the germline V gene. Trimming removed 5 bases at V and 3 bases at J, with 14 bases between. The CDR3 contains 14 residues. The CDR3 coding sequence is TGTGCCAGCAGTGGAAGCTCGGAGGACACTGAAGCTTTCTTT. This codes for CASSGSSEDTEAFF. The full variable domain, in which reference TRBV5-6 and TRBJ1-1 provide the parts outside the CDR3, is DAGVTQSPTHLIKTRGQQVTLRCSPKSGHDTVSWYQQALGQGPQFIFQYYEEEERQRGNFPDRFSGHQFPNYSSELNVNALLLGDSALYLCASSGSSEDTEAFFGQGTRLTVV.

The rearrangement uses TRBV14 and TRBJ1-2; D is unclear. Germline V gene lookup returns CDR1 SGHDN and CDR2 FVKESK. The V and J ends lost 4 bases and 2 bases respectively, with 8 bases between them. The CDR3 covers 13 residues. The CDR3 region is CASSLDLNYGYTF. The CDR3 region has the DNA TGTGCCAGCAGCCTGGACTTAAACTATGGCTACACCTTC.

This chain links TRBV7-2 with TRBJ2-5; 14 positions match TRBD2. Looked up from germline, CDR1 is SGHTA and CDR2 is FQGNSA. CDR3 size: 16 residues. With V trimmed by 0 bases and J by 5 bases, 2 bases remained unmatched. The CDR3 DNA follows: TGTGCCAGCAGCTTAGCGGGACTAGCGGGAGACGAGACCCAGTACTTC. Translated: CASSLAGLAGDETQYF.

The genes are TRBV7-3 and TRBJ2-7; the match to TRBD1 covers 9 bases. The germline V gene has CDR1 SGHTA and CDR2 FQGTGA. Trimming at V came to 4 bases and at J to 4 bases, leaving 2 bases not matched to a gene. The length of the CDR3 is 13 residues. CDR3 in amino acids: CASSSGTGYEQYF. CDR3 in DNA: TGTGCCAGCAGCTCCGGGACAGGGTACGAGCAGTACTTC.

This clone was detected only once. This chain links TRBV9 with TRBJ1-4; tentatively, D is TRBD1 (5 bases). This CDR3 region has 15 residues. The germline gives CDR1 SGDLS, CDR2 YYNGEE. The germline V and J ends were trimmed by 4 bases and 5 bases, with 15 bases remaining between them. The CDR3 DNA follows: TGTGCCAGCAGCCCCCCGGGGGGTGAGAATGAAAAACTGTTTTTT. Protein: CASSPPGGENEKLFF.

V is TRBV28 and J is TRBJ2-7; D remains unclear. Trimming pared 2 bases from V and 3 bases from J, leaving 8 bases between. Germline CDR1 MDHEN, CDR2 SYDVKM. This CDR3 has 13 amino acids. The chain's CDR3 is CASSLRALYEQYF. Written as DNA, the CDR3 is TGTGCCAGCAGTTTAAGAGCTCTCTACGAGCAGTACTTC.